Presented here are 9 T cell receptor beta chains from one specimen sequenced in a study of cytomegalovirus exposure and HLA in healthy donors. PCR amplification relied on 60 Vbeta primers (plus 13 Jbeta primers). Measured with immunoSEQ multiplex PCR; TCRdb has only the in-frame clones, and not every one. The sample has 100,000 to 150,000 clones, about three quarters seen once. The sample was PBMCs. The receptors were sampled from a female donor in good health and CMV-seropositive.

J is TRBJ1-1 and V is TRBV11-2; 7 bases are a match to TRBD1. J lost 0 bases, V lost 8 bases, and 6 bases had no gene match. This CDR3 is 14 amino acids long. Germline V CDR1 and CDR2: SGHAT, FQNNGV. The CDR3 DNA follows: TGTGCCAGCCACGACAGGGCTTTGAACACTGAAGCTTTCTTT. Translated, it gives CASHDRALNTEAFF.

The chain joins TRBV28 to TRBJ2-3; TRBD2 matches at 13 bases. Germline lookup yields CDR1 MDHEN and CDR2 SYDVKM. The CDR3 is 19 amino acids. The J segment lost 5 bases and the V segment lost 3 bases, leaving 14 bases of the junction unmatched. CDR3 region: CASSFVATSGGAEGDTQYF. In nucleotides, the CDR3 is TGTGCCAGCAGTTTCGTGGCTACTAGCGGGGGGGCCGAGGGAGATACGCAGTATTTT.

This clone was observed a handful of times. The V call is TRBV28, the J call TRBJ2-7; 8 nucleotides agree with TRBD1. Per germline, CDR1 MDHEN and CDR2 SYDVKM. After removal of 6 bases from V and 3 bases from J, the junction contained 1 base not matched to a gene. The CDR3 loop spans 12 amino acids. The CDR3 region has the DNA TGTGCCAGCAGAGGACAGGGCTACGAGCAGTACTTC. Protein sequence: CASRGQGYEQYF. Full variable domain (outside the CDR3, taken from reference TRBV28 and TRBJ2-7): DVKVTQSSRYLVKRTGEKVFLECVQDMDHENMFWYRQDPGLGLRLIYFSYDVKMKEKGDIPEGYSVSREKKERFSLILESASTNQTSMYLCASRGQGYEQYFGPGTRLTVT.

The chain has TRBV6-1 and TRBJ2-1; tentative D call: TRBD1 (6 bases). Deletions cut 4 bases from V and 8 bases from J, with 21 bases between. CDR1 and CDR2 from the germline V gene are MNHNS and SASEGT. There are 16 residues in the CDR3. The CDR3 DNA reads TGTGCCAGCAGTGTATTATTTACAGGGCGGTTTGATGAGCAGTTCTTC. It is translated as CASSVLFTGRFDEQFF.

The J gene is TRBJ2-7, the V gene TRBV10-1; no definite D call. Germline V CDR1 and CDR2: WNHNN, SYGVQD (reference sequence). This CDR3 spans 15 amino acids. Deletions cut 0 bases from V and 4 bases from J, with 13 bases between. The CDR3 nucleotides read TGCGCCAGCAGTGAGTCTGTCGAGAACTGGTACGAGCAGTACTTC. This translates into CASSESVENWYEQYF.

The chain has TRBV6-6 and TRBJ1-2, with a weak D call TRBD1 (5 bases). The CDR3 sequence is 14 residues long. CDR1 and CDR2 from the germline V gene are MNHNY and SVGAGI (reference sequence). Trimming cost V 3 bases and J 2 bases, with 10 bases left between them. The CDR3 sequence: CASSYLRGNYGYTF. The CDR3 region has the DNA TGTGCCAGCAGTTATTTAAGGGGAAACTATGGCTACACCTTC.

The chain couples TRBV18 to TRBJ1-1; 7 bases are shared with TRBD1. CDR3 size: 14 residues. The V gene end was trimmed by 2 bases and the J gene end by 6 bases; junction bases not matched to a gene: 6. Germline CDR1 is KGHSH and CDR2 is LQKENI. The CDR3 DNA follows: TGTGCCAGCTCACCATCTGACAGGGTTCCTGAAGCTTTCTTT. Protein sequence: CASSPSDRVPEAFF.

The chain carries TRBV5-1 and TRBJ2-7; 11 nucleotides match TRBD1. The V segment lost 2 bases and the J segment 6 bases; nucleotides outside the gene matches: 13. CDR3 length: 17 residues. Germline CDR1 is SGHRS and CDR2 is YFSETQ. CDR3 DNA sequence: TGCGCCAGCAGCTTTTCAAACCGAGGACAGGGGGCGACCGAGCAGTACTTC. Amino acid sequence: CASSFSNRGQGATEQYF.

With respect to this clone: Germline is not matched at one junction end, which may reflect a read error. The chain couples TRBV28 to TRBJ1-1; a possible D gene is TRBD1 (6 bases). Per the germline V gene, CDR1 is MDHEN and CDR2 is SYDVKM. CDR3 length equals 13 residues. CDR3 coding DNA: TGTGCCAGCAGACTCGACAGGAACATTGAAGCTTTCTTT. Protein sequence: CASRLDRNIEAFF.